One sample yielded the 26 T cell receptor beta chains listed below, sequenced in a study of T cells expressing NK-cell markers. With the 5' RACE reads reprocessed, TCRdb shows one record per CDR3 protein and no DNA. Here the sample table reports 350,000 to 400,000 distinct CDR3 sequences. Sequenced material: blood T cells: a sorted CD56 or NKG2C T cell subset, CD4+ or CD8+ T cells, or bulk PBMC T cells (not recorded which). Source of these receptors: a woman in her forties or fifties in good health.

The rearrangement links TRBV10-3 to TRBJ2-7; TCRdb indicates TRBD1, and absent DNA this call remains unverified. The CDR3 extends over 17 amino acids. From germline, CDR1 is ENHRY and CDR2 SYGVKD. CDR3 region: CAISESSEGGNTYEQYF.

The rearrangement joins TRBV5-1 to TRBJ2-5; as DNA is missing, the TRBD1 call by TCRdb cannot be tested. Germline V gene lookup returns CDR1 SGHRS and CDR2 YFSETQ. The CDR3 has 16 amino acids. Here the CDR3 reads CASSFGRRTGRETQYF.

V gene TRBV6-5 combines with J gene TRBJ1-1; no DNA is available, so the TRBD1 call from TCRdb remains unchecked. Germline values: CDR1 MNHEY, CDR2 SVGAGI. The CDR3 covers 14 residues. The CDR3 loop reads CASSMTGKNTEAFF.

This chain joins TRBV6-5 and TRBJ2-1; with no DNA, the TCRdb D assignment of TRBD2 cannot be verified. CDR3 length equals 14 residues. Per germline, CDR1 MNHEY and CDR2 SVGAGI. CDR3 in amino acids: CASRTAGVRNEQFF.

The chain links TRBV7-6 to TRBJ2-1; TCRdb proposes TRBD2, but this gene call is untestable without DNA. Germline V lookup: CDR1 SGHVS, CDR2 FNYEAQ. The CDR3 totals 17 residues. The CDR3 sequence: CASSLAAGTPTSNEQFF.

The genes are TRBV29-1 and TRBJ2-5. The CDR3 is 11 residues long. Germline V lookup: CDR1 SQVTM, CDR2 ANQGSEA. CDR3 residues: CSVAVQETQYF.

The rearrangement links TRBV9 to TRBJ1-2. From germline, CDR1 is SGDLS and CDR2 YYNGEE. This CDR3 spans 15 amino acids. This CDR3 reads CASSAQSELNYGYTF.

V and J are TRBV7-9 and TRBJ2-7; TCRdb outputs TRBD2, but without DNA this stays unchecked. Germline V gene data show CDR1 as SEHNR and CDR2 as FQNEAQ (reference sequence). CDR3 size: 16 residues. CDR3 sequence: CASSIQAGAPSYEQYF.

The genes are TRBV20-1 and TRBJ2-3. CDR1 and CDR2 from the germline V gene are DFQATT and SNEGSKA (reference sequence). The CDR3 extends over 11 amino acids. The CDR3 loop is CSARLGDTQYF.

The chain links TRBV27 to TRBJ2-1; TCRdb indicates TRBD2, and absent DNA this call remains unverified. The CDR3 is 15 amino acids. Germline loops: CDR1 MNHEY, CDR2 SMNVEV (reference sequence). CDR3 protein: CASTLWRDSYNEQFF.

V usage is TRBV5-1 and J usage is TRBJ2-7; TCRdb's D call of TRBD1 is untestable without DNA. CDR1 is SGHRS and CDR2 is YFSETQ in the germline V gene. This CDR3 contains 14 residues. The CDR3 reads CATKMMTGDHEQYF.

V is TRBV4-1 and J is TRBJ2-7. The CDR3 is 13 amino acids. Germline lookup yields CDR1 MGHRA and CDR2 YSYEKL. The chain's CDR3 is CASSQLDGYEQYF.

The rearrangement uses TRBV15 and TRBJ2-1; checking the TCRdb D call of TRBD1 is not possible without DNA. In germline, CDR1 is LNHNV, CDR2 YYDKDF (reference sequence). The CDR3 length is 13 residues. CDR3 region: CATSTGRGNEQFF.

V is TRBV11-2 and J is TRBJ2-1; with no DNA, the TCRdb D assignment of TRBD2 cannot be verified. CDR1 and CDR2 from the germline V gene are SGHAT and FQNNGV. The CDR3 loop spans 17 amino acids. The CDR3: CASSLVPTSGSSGEQFF.

J is TRBJ2-4 and V is TRBV20-1; the D gene TCRdb calls, TRBD1, cannot be checked with no DNA. From germline, CDR1 is DFQATT and CDR2 SNEGSKA (reference sequence). CDR3 length equals 16 residues. The CDR3 is CSARDRAGLAKNIQYF.

CDR3 region: CAVAGGLGYGYTF. The chain employs TRBV7-6 and TRBJ1-2. This CDR3 spans 13 amino acids. Germline V gene sequence: CDR1 SGHVS, CDR2 FNYEAQ. Together with reference TRBV7-6 and TRBJ1-2, the CDR3 gives the full variable domain: GAGVSQSPRYKVTKRGQDVALRCDPISGHVSLYWYRQALGQGPEFLTYFNYEAQQDKSGLPNDRFSAERPEGSISTLTIQRTEQRDSAMYRCAVAGGLGYGYTFGSGTRLTVV.

The rearrangement joins TRBV6-5 to TRBJ2-1. This CDR3 comprises 14 residues. CDR1 is MNHEY and CDR2 is SVGAGI in the germline V gene. The chain's CDR3 is CASRPSSPLNEQFF.

J is TRBJ1-4 and V is TRBV29-1; TCRdb names TRBD1, which stays unverified in the absence of DNA. This CDR3 spans 13 amino acids. CDR1 is SQVTM and CDR2 is ANQGSEA in the germline V gene. The CDR3 loop is CSVAGGAYEKLFF.

The chain is built from TRBV5-5 and TRBJ2-1; TCRdb's D call, TRBD2, is unchecked because there is no DNA. This CDR3 is built from 15 residues. CDR1 is SGHKS and CDR2 is YYEKEE in the germline V gene (reference sequence). The CDR3 loop reads CASSLDSSKRIEQFF.

The genes are TRBV19 and TRBJ2-2. The length of the CDR3 is 15 residues. Germline V gene data show CDR1 as LNHDA and CDR2 as SQIVND (reference sequence). This CDR3 reads CASSMEGITTGELFF.

This chain uses TRBV24-1 with TRBJ2-5; TCRdb reports TRBD2, a call that lacks DNA to check it against. Germline CDR1 KGHDR, CDR2 SFDVKD. The CDR3 is 13 amino acids. The CDR3 sequence is CATRGLQGETQYF.

This chain links TRBV25-1 with TRBJ2-2; TCRdb outputs TRBD2, but without DNA this stays unchecked. The CDR3 totals 15 residues. Germline CDR1 MGHDK, CDR2 SYGVNS. Here the CDR3 reads CASSRSGRGAGELFF.

The chain links TRBV12-3 or TRBV12-4 to TRBJ2-2. The CDR3 is 15 amino acids. The CDR3 here is CASRLRFGVAGELFF.

This rearrangement joins TRBV20-1 to TRBJ2-1; TCRdb's assignment of TRBD2 cannot be checked, as there is no DNA. CDR3 length equals 14 residues. From germline, CDR1 is DFQATT and CDR2 SNEGSKA (reference sequence). The CDR3 protein is CSAVSGSSYNEQFF.

The chain recombines TRBV30 with TRBJ1-4. Looked up from germline, CDR1 is GTSNPN and CDR2 is SVGIG (reference sequence). The CDR3 is 12 residues long. The CDR3 region is CALTASTGKLFF.

CDR3 amino acids: CASSASEYYGYTF. The chain joins TRBV12-3 or TRBV12-4 to TRBJ1-2. The CDR3 has 13 amino acids.